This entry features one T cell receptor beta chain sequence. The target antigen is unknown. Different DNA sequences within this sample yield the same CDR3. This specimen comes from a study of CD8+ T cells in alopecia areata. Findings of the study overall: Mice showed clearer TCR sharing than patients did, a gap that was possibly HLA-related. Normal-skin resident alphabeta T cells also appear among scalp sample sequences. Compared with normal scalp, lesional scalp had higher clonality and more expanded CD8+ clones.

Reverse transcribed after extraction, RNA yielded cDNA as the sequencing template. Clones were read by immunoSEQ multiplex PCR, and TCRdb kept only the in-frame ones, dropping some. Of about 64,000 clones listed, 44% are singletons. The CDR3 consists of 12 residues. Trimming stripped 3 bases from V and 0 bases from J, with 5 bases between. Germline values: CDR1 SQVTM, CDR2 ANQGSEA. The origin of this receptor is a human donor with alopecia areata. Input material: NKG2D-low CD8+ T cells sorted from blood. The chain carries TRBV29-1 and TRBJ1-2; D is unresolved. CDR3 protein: CSVEASNYGYTF. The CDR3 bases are TGCAGCGTTGAGGCATCTAACTATGGCTACACCTTC.